This passage covers 19 T cell receptor beta chains from one sample sequenced in a study of T cell changes during pregnancy in multiple sclerosis. The protocol was immunoSEQ multiplex PCR, while the TCRdb copy is restricted to in-frame clones and leaves out a portion. The repertoire includes approximately 53,000 clones, around 90% of them detected once, and around 0.61% sits in the top ten. The sample in question was CD4+ T cells from peripheral blood mononuclear cells, obtained after pregnancy. These receptor sequences come from a female donor in good health, enrolled as a control in a pregnancy study.

V usage is TRBV19 and J usage is TRBJ2-2; 7 nucleotides line up with TRBD1. From germline, CDR1 is LNHDA and CDR2 SQIVND (reference sequence). Trimming cost V 3 bases and J 0 bases; bases outside gene matches: 7. This CDR3 region has 17 residues. The chain's CDR3 is CASSMWTGRPNTGELFF. CDR3 coding DNA: TGTGCCAGTAGTATGTGGACAGGACGACCGAACACCGGGGAGCTGTTTTTT.

The CDR3 protein is CASSSTSYPNPTYEQYF. CDR3 in DNA: TGTGCCAGCAGCTCCACGTCTTATCCAAACCCCACTTACGAGCAGTACTTC. This rearrangement joins TRBV7-9 to TRBJ2-7, with D uncertain. CDR1 and CDR2 from the germline V gene are SEHNR and FQNEAQ (reference sequence). Trimming removed 4 bases from V and 4 bases from J, with 23 bases in between. This CDR3 contains 17 residues.

The CDR3 protein is CASNPGLVSGETQYF. CDR3 nucleotide sequence: TGTGCCAGCAACCCGGGACTAGTCAGTGGAGAGACCCAGTACTTC. This chain uses TRBV6-5 with TRBJ2-5; 8 bases map to TRBD2. Germline CDR1 reads MNHEY; CDR2 reads SVGAGI. J was trimmed by 4 bases and V by 7 bases; bases with no gene match: 11. The CDR3 has 15 amino acids.

Only one count was recorded for this clone. V and J are TRBV5-5 and TRBJ2-1; D is uncertain. This CDR3 region has 12 residues. Trimming pared 3 bases from V and 8 bases from J, leaving 9 bases between. CDR1 is SGHKS and CDR2 is YYEKEE in the germline V gene (reference sequence). The CDR3 loop is CASSYFMDEQFF. In DNA, the CDR3 is TGTGCCAGCAGCTACTTTATGGATGAGCAGTTCTTC.

CDR3 residues: CASSELGTGAYWGGYTF. The CDR3 DNA reads TGTGCCAGCAGTGAATTAGGGACAGGGGCCTACTGGGGGGGCTACACCTTC. The J gene is TRBJ1-2, the V gene TRBV6-1; 10 nucleotides agree with TRBD1. Germline CDR1 MNHNS, CDR2 SASEGT. With V trimmed by 2 bases and J by 8 bases, 14 bases remained unmatched. CDR3 size: 17 residues.

The gene calls are TRBV18 and TRBJ2-3; D perhaps matches TRBD2 (5 bases). Germline V gene data show CDR1 as KGHSH and CDR2 as LQKENI. The ends were cut back, 2 bases at V and 6 bases at J, with 9 bases in the middle. CDR3 size: 13 residues. The CDR3 bases are TGTGCCAGCTCACCAGGGAGTATGGATACGCAGTATTTT. Translated: CASSPGSMDTQYF.

The rearrangement joins TRBV4-1 to TRBJ1-6; TRBD1 is a possible D gene (5 bases). V lost 1 base, J lost 10 bases, and 11 bases lay in between. Germline assignment: CDR1 MGHRA and CDR2 YSYEKL. There are 14 residues in the CDR3. CDR3 residues: CASSQVGDGSPLHF. The DNA of the CDR3 is TGCGCCAGCAGCCAAGTAGGGGATGGCTCACCCCTCCACTTT.

This clone was picked up one time. The chain uses TRBV5-5 and TRBJ2-2, with TRBD1 identical over 7 bases. The CDR3 sequence is 16 residues long. Germline V CDR1 and CDR2: SGHKS, YYEKEE (reference sequence). V dropped 4 bases and J dropped 4; count of bases not matched to a gene: 10. The CDR3 DNA sequence: TGTGCCAGCAGCCCGAGGGGGCTTGAGGGCACCGGGGAGCTGTTTTTT. Its protein product is CASSPRGLEGTGELFF.

This sequence joins TRBV6-1 and TRBJ1-2; no clear D. From germline, CDR1 is MNHNS and CDR2 SASEGT. The CDR3 sequence is 15 residues long. Trimming took off 2 bases at V and 1 base at J, with 11 bases between the two ends. Written as DNA, the CDR3 is TGTGCCAGCAGTGAAAAGGTTGGACTTAACTATGGCTACACCTTC. It is translated as CASSEKVGLNYGYTF.

The V call is TRBV11-3, the J call TRBJ2-1; maybe TRBD2 (5 bases). Deletions cut 4 bases from V and 15 bases from J, with 16 bases between. The CDR3 runs 12 residues. The germline gives CDR1 SGHNT, CDR2 YENEEA. As DNA, the CDR3 is TGTGCCAGCAGCTCAAGCGGACGGAGGAGGTTCTTC. It yields the protein CASSSSGRRRFF.

The V call is TRBV13, the J call TRBJ2-7; 8 nucleotides agree with TRBD1. With 6 bases clipped from V and 3 bases from J, the junction kept 4 bases outside the gene matches. Germline V CDR1 and CDR2: PRHDT, FYEKMQ (reference sequence). CDR3 length equals 13 residues. The CDR3 bases are TGTGCCAGCAGGACGACAGGGGACTACGAGCAGTACTTC. The encoded protein is CASRTTGDYEQYF.

This clone was seen just once. This rearrangement joins TRBV5-1 to TRBJ1-1, with D hard to call. In germline, CDR1 is SGHRS, CDR2 YFSETQ. The V and J ends lost 0 bases and 5 bases respectively, with 11 bases between them. This CDR3 comprises 14 residues. CDR3 residues: CASSLEAARTEAFF. The CDR3 DNA sequence: TGCGCCAGCAGCTTGGAGGCGGCGCGTACTGAAGCTTTCTTT. Combining the CDR3 with reference TRBV5-1 and TRBJ1-1 gives the whole variable domain KAGVTQTPRYLIKTRGQQVTLSCSPISGHRSVSWYQQTPGQGLQFLFEYFSETQRNKGNFPGRFSGRQFSNSRSEMNVSTLELGDSALYLCASSLEAARTEAFFGQGTRLTVV.

The DNA of the CDR3 is TGCGCCAGCAGCTCGTGGGACAGGGGTTACAATGAGCAGTTCTTC. As protein: CASSSWDRGYNEQFF. The chain combines TRBV5-1 with TRBJ2-1; TRBD1 agrees at 10 bases. The germline V gene has CDR1 SGHRS and CDR2 YFSETQ. Losses at the gene ends were 3 bases for V and 4 bases for J; bases not matched to a gene: 4. The CDR3 is made up of 15 amino acids. The variable domain in full, completed from reference TRBV5-1 and TRBJ2-1, reads KAGVTQTPRYLIKTRGQQVTLSCSPISGHRSVSWYQQTPGQGLQFLFEYFSETQRNKGNFPGRFSGRQFSNSRSEMNVSTLELGDSALYLCASSSWDRGYNEQFFGPGTRLTVL.

The J gene is TRBJ1-4, the V gene TRBV5-1; 7 bases line up with TRBD1. Germline CDR1 and CDR2: SGHRS and YFSETQ. The CDR3 runs to 15 residues. After removal of 2 bases from V and 7 bases from J, the junction contained 8 bases not matched to a gene. The CDR3 loop is CASSLAGGISEKLFF. The CDR3 nucleotides read TGCGCCAGCAGCTTAGCAGGGGGAATTAGTGAAAAACTGTTTTTT.

The V call is TRBV29-1, the J call TRBJ2-5; 7 bases are shared with TRBD1. The CDR3 consists of 14 residues. Germline V gene data show CDR1 as SQVTM and CDR2 as ANQGSEA. V was pared by 4 bases and J by 4 bases, with 9 bases of the junction left unmatched. Here the CDR3 reads CSVVPQGSPETQYF. The CDR3 nucleotides read TGCAGCGTTGTCCCACAGGGGTCCCCAGAGACCCAGTACTTC. The full variable domain, in which reference TRBV29-1 and TRBJ2-5 provide the parts outside the CDR3, is SAVISQKPSRDICQRGTSLTIQCQVDSQVTMMFWYRQQPGQSLTLIATANQGSEATYESGFVIDKFPISRPNLTFSTLTVSNMSPEDSSIYLCSVVPQGSPETQYFGPGTRLLVL.

The chain couples TRBV11-3 to TRBJ1-5, with 7 bases that match TRBD1. V was pared by 1 base and J by 0 bases, with 9 bases of the junction left unmatched. CDR3 length: 18 amino acids. CDR1 is SGHNT, CDR2 YENEEA, per germline. CDR3 in amino acids: CASSLGGDRSYSNQPQHF. The CDR3 DNA reads as TGTGCCAGCAGCTTAGGGGGGGACAGATCTTATAGCAATCAGCCCCAGCATTTT.

This clone showed up just once. J is TRBJ1-4 and V is TRBV27; maybe TRBD1 (5 bases). The germline V gene has CDR1 MNHEY and CDR2 SMNVEV (reference sequence). V was trimmed by 6 bases and J by 3 bases, leaving 11 bases between them. The CDR3 has 14 amino acids. The CDR3 nucleotides read TGTGCCAGCAGCCCCAGGGTTCCTAATGAAAAACTGTTTTTT. Amino acids: CASSPRVPNEKLFF.

The rearrangement uses TRBV29-1 and TRBJ1-1, with a weak D call TRBD1 (6 bases). V shed 8 bases and J shed 7 bases, with 17 bases lying between them. Germline V gene sequence: CDR1 SQVTM, CDR2 ANQGSEA. The CDR3 runs to 12 residues. The DNA of the CDR3 is TGCAGCTCGACCGGGACACCTCGTGAAGCTTTCTTT. Its protein product is CSSTGTPREAFF.

The chain couples TRBV28 to TRBJ1-5; the match to TRBD1 covers 9 bases. CDR3 size: 16 residues. Looked up from germline, CDR1 is MDHEN and CDR2 is SYDVKM. The ends lost 4 bases at V and 2 bases at J; junction bases unmatched: 6. CDR3 nucleotides: TGTGCCAGCAGTTCGAACAGGGGGCGAGGCAATCAGCCCCAGCATTTT. This sequence encodes CASSSNRGRGNQPQHF.